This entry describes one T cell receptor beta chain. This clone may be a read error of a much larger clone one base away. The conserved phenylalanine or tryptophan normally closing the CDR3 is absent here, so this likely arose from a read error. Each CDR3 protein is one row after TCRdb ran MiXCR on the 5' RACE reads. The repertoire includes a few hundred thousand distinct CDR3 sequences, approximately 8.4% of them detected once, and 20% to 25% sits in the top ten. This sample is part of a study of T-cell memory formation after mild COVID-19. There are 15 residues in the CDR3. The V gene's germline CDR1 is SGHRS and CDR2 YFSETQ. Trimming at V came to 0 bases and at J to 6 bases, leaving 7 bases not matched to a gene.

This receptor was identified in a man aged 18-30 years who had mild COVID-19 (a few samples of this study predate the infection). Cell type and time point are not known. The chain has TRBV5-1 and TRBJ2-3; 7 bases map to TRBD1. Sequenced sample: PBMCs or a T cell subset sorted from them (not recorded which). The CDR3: CASSLEDRVGDTQYL. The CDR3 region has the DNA TGCGCCAGCAGCTTGGAAGACAGGGTCGGGGATACGCAGTATTTA.